Below, 19 T cell receptor beta chains from the same sample are listed, as sequenced in a study of shared clonotypes between healthy human individuals. Profiled with immunoSEQ multiplex PCR; TCRdb holds only in-frame clones, not every one. The sample has 2.3 million or so clones, 80% to 95% seen once. The sequenced sample was naive CD4+ T cells from PBMCs. Subset indicated: CD45RA+ positively selected. These TCRs come from a man aged 18 to 35 in good health. Some clones in this sample may be carry-over from other donors' samples.

The chain recombines TRBV5-1 with TRBJ2-3; 12 bases agree with TRBD2. V dropped 4 bases and J dropped 2; count of bases not matched to a gene: 5. The CDR3 consists of 16 residues. The V gene's germline CDR1 is SGHRS and CDR2 YFSETQ. CDR3 DNA sequence: TGCGCCAGCAGCCAGACTAGCGGGAGCAACACAGATACGCAGTATTTT. Its protein product is CASSQTSGSNTDTQYF.

The chain recombines TRBV7-8 with TRBJ2-5; tentative D call: TRBD1 (5 bases). Germline CDR1 SGHVS, CDR2 FQNEAQ. CDR3 length: 13 amino acids. V lost 4 bases and J 7 bases, leaving 13 bases between the germline ends. CDR3 in DNA: TGTGCCAGCAGCTGGACACCTGCAGGGACCCAGTACTTC. This codes for CASSWTPAGTQYF. Full variable domain (rest looked up from reference TRBV7-8 and TRBJ2-5): GAGVSQSPRYKVAKRGQDVALRCDPISGHVSLFWYQQALGQGPEFLTYFQNEAQLDKSGLPSDRFFAERPEGSVSTLKIQRTQQEDSAVYLCASSWTPAGTQYFGPGTRLLVL.

This clone was found once. CDR3 region: CASSRGPPNEQYF. The CDR3 bases are TGTGCCAGCAGCCGAGGGCCCCCCAACGAGCAGTACTTC. The genes are TRBV7-3 and TRBJ2-7, with D possibly TRBD2 on 5 matching bases. The length of the CDR3 is 13 residues. Germline assignment: CDR1 SGHTA and CDR2 FQGTGA. Trimming took 5 bases from V and 5 from J, leaving 13 bases between them.

This clone was found a few times. This sample includes further DNA sequences coding for the same CDR3. The chain couples TRBV18 to TRBJ1-2, with D perhaps TRBD1 (6 bases). The CDR3 is made up of 12 amino acids. The V end lost 3 bases, the J end lost 4 bases, and 6 bases lay between the germline ends. Looked up from germline, CDR1 is KGHSH and CDR2 is LQKENI. The CDR3 loop is CASSPDSYGYTF. CDR3 sequence (DNA): TGTGCCAGCTCACCGGACAGCTATGGCTACACCTTC.

The rearrangement joins TRBV7-3 to TRBJ2-3, with 9 bases identical to TRBD1. Germline loops: CDR1 SGHTA, CDR2 FQGTGA. This CDR3 has 16 amino acids. The V segment lost 6 bases and the J segment 4 bases; nucleotides outside the gene matches: 11. Here the CDR3 DNA reads TGTGCCAGCAGTTTTAGGGGACAGGGAGCAGCAGATACGCAGTATTTT. Amino acids: CASSFRGQGAADTQYF. The complete variable domain, with remaining parts taken from reference TRBV7-3 and TRBJ2-3, reads GAGVSQTPSNKVTEKGKYVELRCDPISGHTALYWYRQSLGQGPEFLIYFQGTGAADDSGLPNDRFFAVRPEGSVSTLKIQRTERGDSAVYLCASSFRGQGAADTQYFGPGTRLTVL.

The V gene is TRBV9, the J gene TRBJ2-3; 8 positions agree with TRBD2. Germline V gene sequence: CDR1 SGDLS, CDR2 YYNGEE. Trimming cost V 6 bases and J 3 bases; bases outside gene matches: 12. This CDR3 contains 16 residues. In DNA form, the CDR3 reads TGTGCCAGCACCTTCATTAGCGGGACGGGAACAGATACGCAGTATTTT. Translating gives CASTFISGTGTDTQYF.

The rearrangement links TRBV6-1 to TRBJ2-1; the match to TRBD2 covers 7 bases. The CDR3 extends over 15 amino acids. V shed 7 bases, J shed 0 bases, and the junction held 6 bases outside the gene matches. Germline CDR1 reads MNHNS; CDR2 reads SASEGT. CDR3 protein: CASMPSGLSYNEQFF. CDR3 nucleotide sequence: TGTGCCAGCATGCCTAGCGGCCTCTCCTACAATGAGCAGTTCTTC.

The chain uses TRBV4-2 and TRBJ2-7; 9 nucleotides match TRBD2. V lost 1 base to trimming and J lost 0 bases; unmatched junction nucleotides: 7. Germline-derived CDR1 and CDR2 are LGHNA and YNFKEQ. CDR3 length: 17 residues. The CDR3 nucleotides read TGTGCCAGCAGCCAAGCGACTAGCGGAACGTTCTCCTACGAGCAGTACTTC. This encodes CASSQATSGTFSYEQYF.

The chain joins TRBV18 to TRBJ2-1, with 8 bases matching TRBD2. J was trimmed by 6 bases and V by 2 bases; bases with no gene match: 6. Germline-derived CDR1 and CDR2 are KGHSH and LQKENI. This CDR3 spans 15 amino acids. This chain's CDR3 is CASSPSLAGLNEQFF. CDR3 nucleotides: TGTGCCAGCTCACCATCGCTAGCGGGCCTCAATGAGCAGTTCTTC.

This sequence joins TRBV7-2 and TRBJ2-7; 8 positions agree with TRBD1. Losses at the gene ends were 1 base for V and 5 bases for J; bases not matched to a gene: 4. The CDR3 is 14 residues long. CDR1 and CDR2 from the germline V gene are SGHTA and FQGNSA. The CDR3 is CASSLGQGAHEQYF. The CDR3, as DNA: TGTGCCAGCAGCTTAGGGCAGGGGGCCCACGAGCAGTACTTC. The variable domain in full, with the rest retrieved from reference TRBV7-2 and TRBJ2-7, is GAGVSQSPSNKVTEKGKDVELRCDPISGHTALYWYRQSLGQGLEFLIYFQGNSAPDKSGLPSDRFSAERTGGSVSTLTIQRTQQEDSAVYLCASSLGQGAHEQYFGPGTRLTVT.

This chain links TRBV5-1 with TRBJ2-5, with a tentative D call TRBD2 (6 bases). The CDR3 runs to 14 residues. V was clipped by 3 bases and J by 4 bases, with 13 bases between them. Germline CDR1 SGHRS, CDR2 YFSETQ. Here the CDR3 DNA reads TGCGCCAGCAGCTCTGGGGAGGAGGGAGAGACCCAGTACTTC. Amino acid sequence: CASSSGEEGETQYF.

This chain connects TRBV5-4 to TRBJ1-1, with D maybe TRBD1 (5 bases). V lost 2 bases to trimming and J lost 5 bases, with 10 bases between them. CDR1 SGHNT and CDR2 YYREEE come from the germline V gene (reference sequence). This CDR3 is built from 13 residues. CDR3 nucleotide sequence: TGTGCCAGCAGCTTTCAGGGTGGGACTGAAGCTTTCTTT. Translating it yields CASSFQGGTEAFF. Looking up the rest from reference TRBV5-4 and TRBJ1-1 gives the full variable domain: ETGVTQSPTHLIKTRGQQVTLRCSSQSGHNTVSWYQQALGQGPQFIFQYYREEENGRGNFPPRFSGLQFPNYSSELNVNALELDDSALYLCASSFQGGTEAFFGQGTRLTVV.

The CDR3 DNA sequence: TGTGCCAGCAGCTTAGGCCTGACGAACACTGAAGCTTTCTTT. Translation: CASSLGLTNTEAFF. The chain has TRBV5-4 and TRBJ1-1; D is undetermined. Trimming shortened V by 2 bases and J by 1 base, and 9 bases separated the two germline ends. This CDR3 spans 14 amino acids. CDR1 is SGHNT and CDR2 is YYREEE in the germline V gene (reference sequence). Using reference TRBV5-4 and TRBJ1-1 for the parts outside the CDR3, the full variable domain is ETGVTQSPTHLIKTRGQQVTLRCSSQSGHNTVSWYQQALGQGPQFIFQYYREEENGRGNFPPRFSGLQFPNYSSELNVNALELDDSALYLCASSLGLTNTEAFFGQGTRLTVV.

J is TRBJ1-5 and V is TRBV7-9; D is unresolved. Germline assignment: CDR1 SEHNR and CDR2 FQNEAQ (reference sequence). Trimming shortened V by 3 bases and J by 7 bases, and 10 bases separated the two germline ends. The CDR3 is 13 residues long. CDR3 loop: CASSFYSGQPQHF. The CDR3 bases are TGTGCCAGCAGCTTCTACAGTGGCCAGCCCCAGCATTTT. Full variable domain (rest looked up from reference TRBV7-9 and TRBJ1-5): DTGVSQNPRHKITKRGQNVTFRCDPISEHNRLYWYRQTLGQGPEFLTYFQNEAQLEKSRLLSDRFSAERPKGSFSTLEIQRTEQGDSAMYLCASSFYSGQPQHFGDGTRLSIL.

The rearrangement links TRBV5-4 to TRBJ1-3; TRBD1 matches 11 bases. Germline CDR1 is SGHNT and CDR2 is YYREEE (reference sequence). This CDR3 region has 15 residues. J lost 6 bases, V lost 4 bases, and 6 bases had no gene match. CDR3 in DNA: TGTGCCAGCAGCCGGACAGGGGGCAGTCCAAACACCATATATTTT. It yields the protein CASSRTGGSPNTIYF.

This chain's CDR3 is CASSVRGGYSYNEQFF. The CDR3 DNA is TGTGCCAGCAGTGTCAGAGGGGGCTACTCCTACAATGAGCAGTTCTTC. The chain recombines TRBV28 with TRBJ2-1, with 7 bases matching TRBD1. V was pared by 5 bases and J by 0 bases, with 7 bases of the junction left unmatched. Germline V gene sequence: CDR1 MDHEN, CDR2 SYDVKM. The CDR3 loop spans 16 amino acids.

For the CDR3, the DNA is TGTGCCAGTAGTATCGGGGGAACTAACTATGGCTACACCTTC. It codes for CASSIGGTNYGYTF. The V call is TRBV19, the J call TRBJ1-2; D is possibly TRBD1 (5 bases). Germline CDR1 LNHDA, CDR2 SQIVND (reference sequence). This CDR3 region has 14 residues. Trimming pared 3 bases from V and 0 bases from J, leaving 8 bases between. Full variable domain (outside the CDR3, taken from reference TRBV19 and TRBJ1-2): DGGITQSPKYLFRKEGQNVTLSCEQNLNHDAMYWYRQDPGQGLRLIYYSQIVNDFQKGDIAEGYSVSREKKESFPLTVTSAQKNPTAFYLCASSIGGTNYGYTFGSGTRLTVV.

The J gene is TRBJ1-6, the V gene TRBV28, with 7 bases matching TRBD1. The CDR3 length is 14 residues. Per germline, CDR1 MDHEN and CDR2 SYDVKM. Trimming took 1 base from V and 10 from J; bases not matched to a gene: 4. Written as DNA, the CDR3 is TGTGCCAGCAGTTTATCTCAGGGGGACTCACCCCTCCACTTT. It specifies CASSLSQGDSPLHF.

The chain is built from TRBV20-1 and TRBJ2-1; D gene ambiguous. The CDR3 consists of 10 residues. V was trimmed by 4 bases and J by 13 bases, leaving 11 bases between them. CDR1 and CDR2 from the germline V gene are DFQATT and SNEGSKA (reference sequence). The CDR3 DNA follows: TGCAGTGCTACGCCGGGCCGACAGTTCTTC. Encoded protein: CSATPGRQFF.